This T cell receptor beta chain is from a study of early T cells in non-severe SARS-CoV-2 infection. In the study overall: Unpaired chains resulted from sequencing bulk RNA of unsorted whole blood.

TCRdb reanalysed the 5' RACE reads using MiXCR and keeps one entry per CDR3 protein. The sample has 25,000 or so distinct CDR3 sequences, around 6% seen once; the top ten hold roughly 2.5%. Germline V gene sequence: CDR1 MDHEN, CDR2 SYDVKM. This CDR3 is built from 14 residues. This clonotype has a count of ten or more. The junction departs from the called germline gene at one end, perhaps through a read error. The chain has TRBV28 and TRBJ1-5; 7 bases line up with TRBD1. Specimen: whole blood. The TCR was taken from an adult who was a healthcare worker with PCR-confirmed SARS-CoV-2 infection or an uninfected control (not recorded which). CDR3 amino acids: CASNLPGTDQPQHF. As DNA, the CDR3 is TGTGCCAGCAATTTACCCGGGACAGATCAGCCCCAGCATTTT.